A selection of T cell receptor beta chains follows, all from one sample in a study of OX40 agonist ivuxolimab in advanced cancers. Profiling relied on immunoSEQ multiplex PCR, and the TCRdb table lists in-frame clones only, not all of them. The table has fewer than 55,000 clones, 70% to 90% seen once; the top ten hold roughly 0.69%. Here the sequenced sample was CD4+ or CD8+ T cells sorted from blood, taken in a trial of the OX40 agonist ivuxolimab. All receptors come from an adult with an advanced solid tumor such as melanoma, head and neck, liver or kidney cancer. CDR3s include the opening cysteine and the closing phenylalanine or tryptophan. The order of the fields is D gene, J gene, clone size, V gene, CDR3 protein, CDR3 DNA. The D gene is left open where the match is weak. Clone size is given for some rows only: seen once, a few or many times, or a class if the clone is expanded.

-	TRBJ1-4	-	TRBV6-1	CASSVGGRVEKLFF	TGTGCCAGCAGTGTGGGGGGAAGGGTTGAAAAACTGTTTTTT
TRBD1	TRBJ2-2	-	TRBV4-1	CASSQPGTGWTGELFF	TGCGCCAGCAGCCAGCCCGGGACAGGGTGGACCGGGGAGCTGTTTTTT
TRBD1	TRBJ2-7	-	TRBV6-1	CASSRQGTSYEQYF	TGTGCCAGCTCAAGACAGGGGACCTCCTACGAGCAGTACTTC
-	TRBJ2-3	-	TRBV6-1	CASSLDSTDTQYF	TGTGCCAGCAGTCTAGACAGCACAGATACGCAGTATTTT
-	TRBJ1-1	-	TRBV5-1	CASSAVAGRNTEAFF	TGCGCCAGCAGCGCGGTGGCGGGAAGGAACACTGAAGCTTTCTTT
-	TRBJ2-7	-	TRBV5-6	CASSLAGLGVAYEQYF	TGTGCCAGCAGCTTGGCAGGGCTGGGGGTTGCCTACGAGCAGTACTTC
-	TRBJ1-5	-	TRBV6-5	CASTRTFRGNQPQHF	TGTGCCAGCACCCGGACATTTCGAGGCAATCAGCCCCAGCATTTT
-	TRBJ1-3	-	TRBV5-1	CASRDEAGNTIYF	TGCGCCAGCAGAGATGAGGCTGGAAACACCATATATTTT
TRBD1	TRBJ2-1	-	TRBV2	CATTGGLGNEQFF	TGTGCCACGACAGGGGGCTTGGGCAATGAGCAGTTCTTC
TRBD1	TRBJ1-2	few	TRBV6-6	CASSQGELYGYTF	TGTGCCAGCAGTCAGGGGGAGCTCTATGGCTACACCTTC
-	TRBJ1-6	-	TRBV10-3	CAISESPGRNNSPLHF	TGTGCCATCAGTGAGTCTCCGGGACGCAATAATTCACCCCTCCACTTT
TRBD1	TRBJ2-5	-	TRBV5-1	CASSRGSTGDGETQYF	TGCGCCAGCAGCCGGGGATCCACAGGGGATGGAGAGACCCAGTACTTC
-	TRBJ1-6	medium-sized	TRBV2	CASSEPRGENSPLHF	TGTGCCAGCAGTGAACCAAGGGGGGAAAATTCACCCCTCCACTTT
-	TRBJ2-1	-	TRBV15	CATSREPQGGKNEQFF	TGTGCCACCAGCAGAGAACCCCAGGGGGGCAAAAATGAGCAGTTCTTC
-	TRBJ1-1	-	TRBV18	CASSPDQGKGAFF	TGTGCCAGCTCACCGGATCAGGGGAAGGGAGCTTTCTTT
-	TRBJ1-1	-	TRBV5-1	CASSLDRSNTEAFF	TGCGCCAGCAGCTTGGACAGGTCGAACACTGAAGCTTTCTTT
TRBD2	TRBJ2-3	-	TRBV19	CASSIVGTSATDTQYF	TGTGCCAGTAGTATAGTTGGGACTAGTGCCACAGATACGCAGTATTTT
-	TRBJ2-7	-	TRBV11-2	CASSLSGVSYEQYF	TGTGCCAGCAGCTTATCCGGGGTATCCTACGAGCAGTACTTC
-	TRBJ1-4	-	TRBV19	CASSDTGRKGKLFF	TGTGCCAGTAGCGACACTGGCAGAAAGGGGAAACTGTTTTTT
TRBD1	TRBJ2-7	-	TRBV15	CATSSWTGTNEQYF	TGTGCCACCAGCAGTTGGACAGGGACGAACGAGCAGTACTTC
-	TRBJ2-2	-	TRBV19	CASSSGGELFF	TGTGCCAGTAGTTCCGGCGGGGAGCTGTTTTTT
-	TRBJ2-7	-	TRBV18	CASSPNLDSYEQYF	TGTGCCAGCTCACCCAATTTGGACTCCTACGAGCAGTACTTC
TRBD1	TRBJ1-5	-	TRBV19	CASKGTGGGYSNQPQHF	TGTGCCAGTAAGGGCACAGGGGGGGGATATAGCAATCAGCCCCAGCATTTT
-	TRBJ2-7	-	TRBV5-4	CASSFPDSREQYF	TGTGCCAGCAGCTTCCCCGACTCCCGAGAGCAGTACTTC
-	TRBJ2-3	-	TRBV14	CASSQDLRGTQYF	TGTGCCAGCAGCCAAGATCTTCGAGGTACGCAGTATTTT